This T cell receptor (beta chain) was captured in a study of T cell responses to AZD1222 COVID-19 vaccine. General study points: It was only after the peak T cell response that any repertoires were sampled. Spike-spanning, vaccine-associated CD4 TCRs were dominant at 160-218 and 743-854. Of spike-specific TCRs, nearly half reportedly target regions left unmutated in variants.

V lost 1 base to trimming and J lost 4 bases, with 8 bases between them. The germline CDR1 and CDR2 sequences are SGHRS and YFSETQ. The CDR3 sequence is 13 residues long. Profiled with immunoSEQ multiplex PCR; TCRdb holds only in-frame clones, not every one. The sample includes about 100,000 clones, about nine tenths of them seen just once. Of note for this clone: As yet, its antigen is unknown.

This clonotype originated in an adult in good health. This specimen was peripheral blood, taken on day 0 of AZD1222 vaccination. V usage is TRBV5-1 and J usage is TRBJ1-1; maybe TRBD1 (5 bases). The CDR3 sequence: CASSLSGGTEAFF. The CDR3 DNA sequence: TGCGCCAGCAGCTTGAGCGGGGGCACTGAAGCTTTCTTT.